The source of this TCR beta chain is a study of CD4+ T cells in melanoma. Study results and limitations: CD8+ T cell, macrophage and B cell function reportedly correlated with neoantigen-specific CD4+ T cells. Neoantigen-specific CD4+ T cells in melanoma reportedly had diverse differentiation states.

The CDR3 sequence is 18 residues long. The V and J ends lost 0 bases and 6 bases respectively, with 24 bases between them. Looked up from germline, CDR1 is MGHRA and CDR2 is YSYEKL. Concerning this clone itself: The antigen is undetermined.

Libraries were prepared by immunoSEQ multiplex PCR; TCRdb keeps only in-frame clonotypes and omits some of them. The data show roughly 150,000 clones, about nine tenths seen once. The V gene is TRBV4-1, the J gene TRBJ2-7; D is undetermined. This sequence was found in a human donor with melanoma. CDR3 nucleotide sequence: TGCGCCAGCAGCCAAGATCCGCGGAAGCCAGTCGCAGCAAGCGAGCAGTACTTC. Protein sequence: CASSQDPRKPVAASEQYF.